This T cell receptor (beta chain) came from a study of cytomegalovirus exposure and HLA in healthy donors. Study-wide findings and caveats: As a later analysis showed, several of the most significant clusters appeared to be linked to common viral pathogens.

PCR amplification relied on 60 Vbeta primers (plus 13 Jbeta primers). Generated by immunoSEQ multiplex PCR, the TCRdb table keeps only in-frame clones and is missing some. The profile covers fewer than 85,000 clones, with roughly 79% appearing a single time and 5.5% to 6% taken by the ten largest. With regard to this clone: The antigen remains undetermined.

The receptor was isolated from a man between 18 and 29 years old in good health and CMV-seropositive. Sequenced input: PBMCs.

DNA for the CDR3: TGTGCCAGCAGCCAAGATTCGGGGCCGGGGACTCCCCAGCATTTT. This codes for CASSQDSGPGTPQHF. The rearrangement joins TRBV4-2 to TRBJ1-5; a weak D match, TRBD1 (5 bases). Germline V gives CDR1 LGHNA, CDR2 YNFKEQ. V was shortened by 0 bases and J by 10 bases, with 16 bases between the two germline ends. The CDR3 totals 15 residues.